This TCR beta chain was retrieved from a study of blood T cells in healthy people across ages. General study points: Changes in expanded clonotypes were possibly confounded, as the CMV status of donors was unknown.

Through a sample-barcoded 5' primer and a J-beta primer mix, a second PCR was run for about 6 to 12 cycles. All samples gave at least 2.5 million CDR3-containing paired-end reads. From the 5' RACE reads, TCRdb called clonotypes with MiXCR, one entry per CDR3 protein. The table includes roughly 930,000 distinct CDR3 sequences, under 50% detected once. Germline CDR1 and CDR2: LGHNA and YNFKEQ. With 4 bases removed from V and 4 bases from J, the gap between germline ends came to 22 bases. The length of the CDR3 is 17 residues. Investigators took roughly 10 milliliters of peripheral blood from every donor. As for this clonotype: Its antigen remains unidentified.

This TCR came from a man aged 25 to 40 in good health. Sequenced material: blood. The chain uses TRBV4-2 and TRBJ1-1; D may be TRBD1 (6 bases). CDR3 in amino acids: CASSPEGGRGVFTEAFF. CDR3 sequence (DNA): TGTGCCAGCAGCCCTGAGGGAGGCAGGGGAGTATTCACTGAAGCTTTCTTT.